The present entry profiles one T cell receptor beta chain with its context. Antigen specificity is unknown. Only Caucasian adults living in Nashville, Tennessee made up the donor group. Clones were read by immunoSEQ multiplex PCR, and TCRdb kept only the in-frame ones, dropping some. The profile shows some 2.4 million clones, roughly 93% of them singletons. The V gene lost 4 bases and the J gene lost 3 bases, with 4 bases spanning the gap. This CDR3 region has 12 residues. The germline gives CDR1 LNHDA, CDR2 SQIVND (reference sequence). This sample was taken from a study of shared clonotypes between healthy human individuals. Study-level points and caveats: In the sorted subsets, rarefaction showed sequencing was incomplete despite large depth.

Source material: naive CD4+ T cells from PBMCs. Subset defined: CD45RA+ positively selected. This receptor was identified in a man between 18 and 29 years old in good health. Some clones in this sample may be carry-over from other donors' samples. The genes are TRBV19 and TRBJ2-1; no clear D. Here the CDR3 reads CASSTYYNEQFF. For the CDR3, the DNA is TGTGCCAGTAGTACATACTACAATGAGCAGTTCTTC.